What follows are 21 T cell receptor beta chains derived from one specimen sequenced in a study of glioma-infiltrating T cells. Using RNA template, CDR3s of TCR alpha and beta were amplified with iRepertoire arm-PCR. TCRdb redid the calling of the multiplex PCR reads with MiXCR, one entry per CDR3 protein. Among about 130,000 distinct CDR3 sequences, more than 20% were seen once, and the ten largest hold about 15%. Sequenced input: glioma tissue, nonneoplastic brain tissue, or PBMCs (not recorded which). The receptor set was obtained from a human donor with low-grade glioma or glioblastoma, undergoing nonglioma brain surgery, or in good health (not recorded which).

This clonotype was detected ten times or more. The V call is TRBV6-2 or TRBV6-3, the J call TRBJ2-1, with D perhaps TRBD2 (6 bases). CDR1 and CDR2 from the germline V gene are MNHEY and SVGEGT. The CDR3 consists of 15 residues. Between the trimmed V and J ends, which lost 2 bases and 7 bases, there was a span of 15 bases. The CDR3 protein is CASSYDRLEPNEQFF. CDR3 nucleotides: TGTGCCAGCAGTTACGACAGACTAGAACCAAATGAGCAGTTCTTC.

This clonotype was seen more than once but under ten times. This may be a read error: a much more frequent sequence differs by one nucleotide. V is TRBV6-2 or TRBV6-3 and J is TRBJ2-1, with TRBD2 matching over 13 bases. Per germline, CDR1 MNHEY and CDR2 SVGEGT. The CDR3 length is 16 residues. Here the CDR3 DNA reads TGTGCCAGCGGTTACGCACTAGCGGGAGGGGACAATGAGCAGTTCTTC. Its translation is CASGYALAGGDNEQFF.

This clonotype has at least ten counts. This chain joins TRBV27 and TRBJ2-3, with D tentatively TRBD2 (6 bases). The CDR3 loop spans 14 amino acids. Trimming left V 7 bases short and J 2 bases short, with 13 bases between. Germline values: CDR1 MNHEY, CDR2 SMNVEV (reference sequence). CDR3 nucleotide sequence: TGTGCCAGCAAGGACTATTCTTTCACAGATACGCAGTATTTT. Protein: CASKDYSFTDTQYF.

This clonotype was recorded many times. This sequence joins TRBV4-1 and TRBJ2-7; TRBD1 aligns across 8 bases. The CDR3 sequence is 16 residues long. Trimming cost V 0 bases and J 3 bases; bases outside gene matches: 7. Looked up from germline, CDR1 is MGHRA and CDR2 is YSYEKL. The CDR3 sequence is CASSQDPGQGSYEQYF. CDR3 coding DNA: TGCGCCAGCAGCCAAGATCCCGGACAGGGAAGCTACGAGCAGTACTTC.

This clonotype was counted at least ten times. This chain uses TRBV11-2 with TRBJ2-1; no clear D. CDR1 SGHAT and CDR2 FQNNGV come from the germline V gene. The ends were cut back, 5 bases at V and 4 bases at J, with 15 bases in the middle. The CDR3 contains 15 residues. CDR3 in amino acids: CASSVGPSTYNEQFF. The CDR3 region has the DNA TGTGCCAGCAGCGTAGGACCCTCCACATACAATGAGCAGTTCTTC.

This clonotype was observed many times. The CDR3 DNA follows: TGTGCCAGCAGTTACGGATGGTCCGGGACTAGCACAGATACGCAGTATTTT. The encoded protein is CASSYGWSGTSTDTQYF. The chain has TRBV6-2 or TRBV6-3 and TRBJ2-3, with a weak D call TRBD2 (6 bases). Germline CDR1 MNHEY, CDR2 SVGEGT. This CDR3 is built from 17 residues. Trimming removed 2 bases from V and 0 bases from J, with 15 bases in between.

Many counts were recorded for this clonotype. The chain employs TRBV6-1 and TRBJ2-1; 10 nucleotides agree with TRBD2. The CDR3 spans 14 residues. Germline trimming cut 4 bases from V and 7 bases from J; bases unmatched to any gene: 4. From germline, CDR1 is MNHNS and CDR2 SASEGT. CDR3 sequence: CASSVAGGTNEQFF. CDR3 in DNA: TGTGCCAGCAGTGTAGCGGGAGGTACGAATGAGCAGTTCTTC.

In this sample, this clonotype turned up many times. The CDR3 here is CASSLAGEVADTQYF. In nucleotides, the CDR3 is TGTGCCAGCAGCTTAGCGGGAGAGGTCGCAGATACGCAGTATTTT. The chain couples TRBV7-6 to TRBJ2-3, with D tentatively TRBD2 (5 bases). The V end was cut by 0 bases, the J end by 4 bases, with 11 bases between. CDR1 and CDR2 (germline): SGHVS, FNYEAQ. The CDR3 covers 15 residues.

The V gene is TRBV5-1, the J gene TRBJ2-7, with a weak D call TRBD2 (6 bases). The V end lost 0 bases, the J end lost 2 bases, and 15 bases lay between the germline ends. CDR3 size: 16 residues. Germline lookup yields CDR1 SGHRS and CDR2 YFSETQ. The CDR3 DNA sequence: TGCGCCAGCAGCTTGGCCTTGTTGCGGGGAACCTACGAGCAGTACTTC. Amino acids: CASSLALLRGTYEQYF.

This clonotype was recorded many times. This chain joins TRBV18 and TRBJ2-1, with unresolved D. From germline, CDR1 is KGHSH and CDR2 LQKENI. Between the trimmed V and J ends, which lost 3 bases and 0 bases, there was a span of 12 bases. The CDR3 has 16 amino acids. The CDR3 region is CASSPQILSSYNEQFF. CDR3 DNA: TGTGCCAGCTCACCCCAAATACTAAGCTCCTACAATGAGCAGTTCTTC.

This clonotype was counted ten times or more. V and J are TRBV6-1 and TRBJ1-5; D not resolved. The V and J ends lost 5 bases and 8 bases respectively, with 13 bases between them. The CDR3 totals 13 residues. Per germline, CDR1 MNHNS and CDR2 SASEGT. This CDR3 reads CASSRTELEPQHF. The CDR3 DNA follows: TGTGCCAGCAGTCGCACAGAGTTAGAGCCCCAGCATTTT.

This clonotype was recorded many times. The chain is built from TRBV20-1 and TRBJ2-3; TRBD2 agrees at 11 bases. This CDR3 has 16 residues. V was pared by 0 bases and J by 4 bases, with 6 bases of the junction left unmatched. Germline assignment: CDR1 DFQATT and CDR2 SNEGSKA (reference sequence). CDR3 coding DNA: TGCAGTGCTAGAGATGGAACTAGCGGGAGAGCAGATACGCAGTATTTT. Translating gives CSARDGTSGRADTQYF.

This clonotype occurred many times. The CDR3 loop reads CASRGFNYGYTF. The CDR3 DNA reads TGCGCCAGCAGAGGGTTTAACTATGGCTACACCTTC. The chain is built from TRBV5-1 and TRBJ1-2; D remains ambiguous. Trimming took 5 bases from V and 1 from J, leaving 6 bases between them. Per germline, CDR1 SGHRS and CDR2 YFSETQ. CDR3 length: 12 residues. Full variable domain (remainder filled in from reference TRBV5-1 and TRBJ1-2): KAGVTQTPRYLIKTRGQQVTLSCSPISGHRSVSWYQQTPGQGLQFLFEYFSETQRNKGNFPGRFSGRQFSNSRSEMNVSTLELGDSALYLCASRGFNYGYTFGSGTRLTVV.

This clonotype was detected ten times or more. The chain uses TRBV7-2 and TRBJ1-2; D is perhaps TRBD1 (5 bases). In germline, CDR1 is SGHTA, CDR2 FQGNSA. The germline V and J ends were trimmed by 8 bases and 2 bases, with 12 bases remaining between them. The length of the CDR3 is 13 residues. The CDR3 sequence: CASGTGYNYGYTF. CDR3 in DNA: TGTGCCAGCGGAACAGGTTACAACTATGGCTACACCTTC. The full variable domain, completed using reference TRBV7-2 and TRBJ1-2, is GAGVSQSPSNKVTEKGKDVELRCDPISGHTALYWYRQSLGQGLEFLIYFQGNSAPDKSGLPSDRFSAERTGGSVSTLTIQRTQQEDSAVYLCASGTGYNYGYTFGSGTRLTVV.

This clonotype was observed at least ten times. CDR3 protein: CASRQTSGRVLETQYF. DNA of the CDR3: TGTGCCAGCAGACAGACTAGCGGGAGGGTCTTGGAGACCCAGTACTTC. The chain recombines TRBV28 with TRBJ2-5, with 14 bases fitting TRBD2. The ends lost 6 bases at V and 5 bases at J; junction bases unmatched: 8. CDR3 size: 16 residues. The germline V gene encodes CDR1 MDHEN and CDR2 SYDVKM. Full variable domain (missing parts from reference TRBV28 and TRBJ2-5): DVKVTQSSRYLVKRTGEKVFLECVQDMDHENMFWYRQDPGLGLRLIYFSYDVKMKEKGDIPEGYSVSREKKERFSLILESASTNQTSMYLCASRQTSGRVLETQYFGPGTRLLVL.

Remarks on this clonotype: A much larger clone differs from this one at a single base, so this may be a read error. This rearrangement joins TRBV24-1 to TRBJ2-1; either TRBD1 or TRBD2 may fit D (5 bases each). This CDR3 is 14 amino acids long. CDR1 KGHDR and CDR2 SFDVKD come from the germline V gene. The DNA of the CDR3 is TGTGCCACCAGTGAGAACCGGGACCCCAATGAGAAGTTCTTC. Translated, it gives CATSENRDPNEKFF.

This clonotype came up many times. This clone may be a read error of a much larger clone one base away. The rearrangement links TRBV7-2 to TRBJ2-1; no firm D call. The CDR3 extends over 15 amino acids. Germline CDR1 and CDR2: SGHTA and FQGNSA. Here the CDR3 DNA reads TGTGCCAGCCGCTTAATGTTAGAGCAGTACAATGAGCAGTTCTTC. Its translation: CASRLMLEQYNEQFF.

By share, this clonotype ranks as medium-sized. The V and J genes are TRBV7-3 and TRBJ2-3; a possible D gene is TRBD2 (6 bases). V lost 2 bases and J 4 bases, leaving 16 bases between the germline ends. The CDR3 consists of 16 residues. Germline loops: CDR1 SGHTA, CDR2 FQGTGA. The CDR3, as DNA: TGTGCCAGCAGCTTAGGGGTAGCGGACCCTCCAGATACGCAGTATTTT. Translating it yields CASSLGVADPPDTQYF. Full variable domain (outside the CDR3, taken from reference TRBV7-3 and TRBJ2-3): GAGVSQTPSNKVTEKGKYVELRCDPISGHTALYWYRQSLGQGPEFLIYFQGTGAADDSGLPNDRFFAVRPEGSVSTLKIQRTERGDSAVYLCASSLGVADPPDTQYFGPGTRLTVL.

This clonotype appeared a few times. A read error may explain this, as a much larger clone is one base away. This CDR3 is missing its conserved last phenylalanine or tryptophan, likely due to a read error. The chain's CDR3 is CASLPGQGAGTEAFS. The DNA for the CDR3 is TGTGCCAGCTTACCGGGACAGGGGGCTGGGACTGAAGCTTTCTCT. The V gene is TRBV27, the J gene TRBJ1-1, with TRBD1 matching 12 bases. The CDR3 totals 15 residues. The germline CDR1 and CDR2 sequences are MNHEY and SMNVEV (reference sequence). With 8 bases clipped from V and 5 bases from J, the junction kept 9 bases outside the gene matches.

This clonotype was detected a few times. This chain uses TRBV19 with TRBJ2-6; 7 nucleotides match TRBD1. CDR3 length: 17 amino acids. CDR1 and CDR2 from the germline V gene are LNHDA and SQIVND (reference sequence). J gave up 0 bases and V 5 bases, and 7 bases lay outside the gene matches. The CDR3 loop is CASSLQGVPSGANVLTF. CDR3 DNA sequence: TGTGCCAGTAGTCTGCAGGGGGTCCCCTCTGGGGCCAACGTCCTGACTTTC.

In this sample, this clonotype turned up many times. The CDR3: CASSIRREGRNYGYTF. The CDR3 bases are TGTGCCAGTAGTATCAGGCGAGAGGGACGGAACTATGGCTACACCTTC. The V and J genes are TRBV19 and TRBJ1-2, with D perhaps TRBD1 (5 bases). V gave up 3 bases and J gave up 2 bases, with 16 bases separating them. Per germline, CDR1 LNHDA and CDR2 SQIVND (reference sequence). The CDR3 covers 16 residues.